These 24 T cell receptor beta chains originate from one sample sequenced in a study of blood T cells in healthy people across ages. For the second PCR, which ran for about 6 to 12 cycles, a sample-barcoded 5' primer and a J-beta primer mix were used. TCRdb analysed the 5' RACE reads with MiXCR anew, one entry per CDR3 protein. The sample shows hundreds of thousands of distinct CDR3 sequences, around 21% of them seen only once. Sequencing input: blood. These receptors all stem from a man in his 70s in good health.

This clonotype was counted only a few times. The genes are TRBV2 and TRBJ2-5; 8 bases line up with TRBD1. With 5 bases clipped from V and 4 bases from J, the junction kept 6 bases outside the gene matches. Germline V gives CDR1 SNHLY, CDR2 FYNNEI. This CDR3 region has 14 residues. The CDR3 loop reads CASSRSGQGETQYF. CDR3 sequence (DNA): TGTGCCAGCAGTAGGAGTGGACAGGGAGAGACCCAGTACTTC.

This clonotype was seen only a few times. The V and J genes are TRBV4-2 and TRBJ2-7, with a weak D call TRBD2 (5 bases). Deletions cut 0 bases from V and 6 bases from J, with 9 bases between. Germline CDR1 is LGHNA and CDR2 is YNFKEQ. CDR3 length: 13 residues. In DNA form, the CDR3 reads TGTGCCAGCAGCCAAGATGGTCGGGGCGAGCAGTACTTC. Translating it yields CASSQDGRGEQYF.

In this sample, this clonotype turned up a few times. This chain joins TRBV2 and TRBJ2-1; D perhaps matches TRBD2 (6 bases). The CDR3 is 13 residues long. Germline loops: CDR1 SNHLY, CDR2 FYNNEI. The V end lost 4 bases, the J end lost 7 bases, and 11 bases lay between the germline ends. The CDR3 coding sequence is TGTGCCAGCAGTGTGGCGGGGACGAATGAGCAGTTCTTC. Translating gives CASSVAGTNEQFF.

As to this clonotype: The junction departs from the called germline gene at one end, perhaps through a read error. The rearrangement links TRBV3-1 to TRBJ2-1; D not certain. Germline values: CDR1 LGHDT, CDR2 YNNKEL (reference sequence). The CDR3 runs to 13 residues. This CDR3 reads CASSQSPAQPPVF. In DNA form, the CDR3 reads TGTGCCAGCAGCCAATCTCCGGCACAGCCCCCAGTCTTC.

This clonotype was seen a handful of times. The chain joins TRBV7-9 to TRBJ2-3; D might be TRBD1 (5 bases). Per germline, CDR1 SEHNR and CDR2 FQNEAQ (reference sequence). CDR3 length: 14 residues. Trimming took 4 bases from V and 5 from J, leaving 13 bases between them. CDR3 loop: CASSSSTGLDTQYF. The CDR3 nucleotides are TGTGCCAGCAGCTCCTCTACAGGATTAGATACGCAGTATTTT.

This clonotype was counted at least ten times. The CDR3 region is CASSLGLAVFSYNEQFF. For the CDR3, the DNA is TGTGCCAGCAGTTTAGGGCTAGCGGTTTTCTCCTACAATGAGCAGTTCTTC. The rearrangement uses TRBV28 and TRBJ2-1, with 7 positions matching TRBD2. With V trimmed by 2 bases and J by 0 bases, 7 bases remained unmatched. From germline, CDR1 is MDHEN and CDR2 SYDVKM. The CDR3 length is 17 residues.

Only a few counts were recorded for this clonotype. In nucleotides, the CDR3 is TGTGCCAGCAGCTTAGGGTTGGCGGGAAGAAACATTCAGTACTTC. Translation: CASSLGLAGRNIQYF. The V and J genes are TRBV11-2 and TRBJ2-4, with D possibly matching TRBD2 (6 bases). The CDR3 extends over 15 amino acids. V lost 1 base, J lost 6 bases, and 13 bases lay in between. The germline V gene encodes CDR1 SGHAT and CDR2 FQNNGV. The full variable domain, its missing parts supplied by reference TRBV11-2 and TRBJ2-4, is EAGVAQSPRYKIIEKRQSVAFWCNPISGHATLYWYQQILGQGPKLLIQFQNNGVVDDSQLPKDRFSAERLKGVDSTLKIQPAKLEDSAVYLCASSLGLAGRNIQYFGAGTRLSVL.

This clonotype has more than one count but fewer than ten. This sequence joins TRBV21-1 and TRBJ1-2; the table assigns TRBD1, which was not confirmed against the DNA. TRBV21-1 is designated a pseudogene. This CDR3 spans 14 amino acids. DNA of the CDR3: TGTGCCAGCAGCAACGTGGTAGGGGGCCGGGGCTACACCTTC. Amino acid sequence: CASSNVVGGRGYTF.

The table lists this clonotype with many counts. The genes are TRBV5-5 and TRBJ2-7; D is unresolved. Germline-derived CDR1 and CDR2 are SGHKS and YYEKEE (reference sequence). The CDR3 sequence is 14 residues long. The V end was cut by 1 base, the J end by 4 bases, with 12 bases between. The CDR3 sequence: CASSLTWGSYEQYF. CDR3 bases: TGTGCCAGCAGCTTGACGTGGGGATCATACGAGCAGTACTTC. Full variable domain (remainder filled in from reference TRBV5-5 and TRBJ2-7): DAGVTQSPTHLIKTRGQQVTLRCSPISGHKSVSWYQQVLGQGPQFIFQYYEKEERGRGNFPDRFSARQFPNYSSELNVNALLLGDSALYLCASSLTWGSYEQYFGPGTRLTVT.

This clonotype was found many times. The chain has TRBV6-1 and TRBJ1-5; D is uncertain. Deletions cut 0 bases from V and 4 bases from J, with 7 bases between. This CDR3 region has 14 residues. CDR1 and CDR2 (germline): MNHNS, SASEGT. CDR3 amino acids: CASSEAAMNQPQHF. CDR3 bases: TGTGCCAGCAGTGAAGCCGCAATGAATCAGCCCCAGCATTTT.

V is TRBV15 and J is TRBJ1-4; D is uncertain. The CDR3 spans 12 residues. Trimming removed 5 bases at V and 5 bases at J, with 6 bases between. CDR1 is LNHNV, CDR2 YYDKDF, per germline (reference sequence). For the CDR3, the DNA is TGTGCCACCAGCTTGGGAAATGAAAAACTGTTTTTT. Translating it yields CATSLGNEKLFF.

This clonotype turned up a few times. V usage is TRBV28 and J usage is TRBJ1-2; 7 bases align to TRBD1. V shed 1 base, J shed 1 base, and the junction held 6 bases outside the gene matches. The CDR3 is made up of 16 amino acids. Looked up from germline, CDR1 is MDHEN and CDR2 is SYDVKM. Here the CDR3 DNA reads TGTGCCAGCAGTTTATCCGACAGGGTTCTTAACTATGGCTACACCTTC. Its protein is CASSLSDRVLNYGYTF.

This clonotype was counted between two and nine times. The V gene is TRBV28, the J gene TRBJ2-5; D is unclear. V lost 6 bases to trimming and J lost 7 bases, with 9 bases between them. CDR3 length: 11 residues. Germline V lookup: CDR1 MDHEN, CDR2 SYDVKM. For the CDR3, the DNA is TGTGCCAGCAGAGGTTCTAGGACCCAGTACTTC. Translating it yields CASRGSRTQYF. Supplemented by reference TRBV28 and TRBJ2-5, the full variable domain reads DVKVTQSSRYLVKRTGEKVFLECVQDMDHENMFWYRQDPGLGLRLIYFSYDVKMKEKGDIPEGYSVSREKKERFSLILESASTNQTSMYLCASRGSRTQYFGPGTRLLVL.

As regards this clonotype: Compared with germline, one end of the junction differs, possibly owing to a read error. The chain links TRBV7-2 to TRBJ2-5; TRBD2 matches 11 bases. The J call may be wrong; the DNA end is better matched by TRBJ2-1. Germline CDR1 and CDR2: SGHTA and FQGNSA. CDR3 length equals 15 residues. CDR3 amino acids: CASSVAGGTTNEQFF. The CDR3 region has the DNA TGTGCCAGCAGCGTAGCGGGAGGGACAACCAATGAGCAGTTCTTC.

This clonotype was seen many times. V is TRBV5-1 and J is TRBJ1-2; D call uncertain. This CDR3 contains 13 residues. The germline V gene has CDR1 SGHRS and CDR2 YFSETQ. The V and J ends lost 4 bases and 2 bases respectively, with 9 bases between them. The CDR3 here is CASSPTQNYGYTF. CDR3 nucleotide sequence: TGCGCCAGCAGCCCAACGCAGAACTATGGCTACACCTTC.

The CDR3 sequence: CASSVETGVRGNTIYF. CDR3 bases: TGTGCCAGCAGCGTAGAGACAGGGGTACGTGGAAACACCATATATTTT. This rearrangement joins TRBV9 to TRBJ1-3, with 8 positions matching TRBD1. Germline V gene sequence: CDR1 SGDLS, CDR2 YYNGEE. Trimming took 0 bases from V and 3 from J; bases not matched to a gene: 5. The CDR3 has 16 residues. Based on the CDR3 plus reference TRBV9 and TRBJ1-3, the full variable domain is DSGVTQTPKHLITATGQRVTLRCSPRSGDLSVYWYQQSLDQGLQFLIQYYNGEERAKGNILERFSAQQFPDLHSELNLSSLELGDSALYFCASSVETGVRGNTIYFGEGSWLTVV.

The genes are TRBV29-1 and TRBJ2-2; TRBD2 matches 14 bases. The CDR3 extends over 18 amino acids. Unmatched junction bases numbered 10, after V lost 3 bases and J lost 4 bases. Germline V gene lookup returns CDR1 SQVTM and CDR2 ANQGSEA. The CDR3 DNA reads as TGCAGCGTTGAGGGACTGGGGACTAGCGGGAGTTCCACCGGGGAGCTGTTTTTT. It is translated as CSVEGLGTSGSSTGELFF.

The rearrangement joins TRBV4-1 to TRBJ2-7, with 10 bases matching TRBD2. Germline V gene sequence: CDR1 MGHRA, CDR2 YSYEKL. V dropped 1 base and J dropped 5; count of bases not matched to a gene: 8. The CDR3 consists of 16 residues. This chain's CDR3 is CASSQGKGLAFNEQYF. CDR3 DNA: TGCGCCAGCAGCCAAGGGAAGGGACTAGCGTTCAACGAGCAGTACTTC.

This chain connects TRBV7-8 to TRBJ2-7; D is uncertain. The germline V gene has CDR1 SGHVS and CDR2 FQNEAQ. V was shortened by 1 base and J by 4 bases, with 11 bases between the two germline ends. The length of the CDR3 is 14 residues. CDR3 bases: TGTGCCAGCAGCTTAGAACTTAGTGGGTACGAGCAGTACTTC. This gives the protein CASSLELSGYEQYF.

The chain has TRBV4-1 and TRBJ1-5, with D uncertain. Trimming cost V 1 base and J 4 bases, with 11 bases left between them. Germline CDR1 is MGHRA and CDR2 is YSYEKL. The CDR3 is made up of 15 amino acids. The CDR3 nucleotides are TGCGCCAGCAGCCAAGCCCAACAGAGTAATCAGCCCCAGCATTTT. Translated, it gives CASSQAQQSNQPQHF.

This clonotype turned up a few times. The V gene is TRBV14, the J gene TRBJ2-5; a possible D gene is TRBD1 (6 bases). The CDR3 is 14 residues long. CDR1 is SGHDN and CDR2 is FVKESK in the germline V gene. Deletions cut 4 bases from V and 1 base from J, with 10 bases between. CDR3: CASSRDRTQETQYF. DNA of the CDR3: TGTGCCAGCAGCCGCGACAGGACCCAAGAGACCCAGTACTTC.

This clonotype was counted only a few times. In nucleotides, the CDR3 is TGCGCCAGCAGCTTGGAGGCCCTAGCGGGAGCTGGCATAAACACCGGGGAGCTGTTTTTT. Protein product: CASSLEALAGAGINTGELFF. V is TRBV5-1 and J is TRBJ2-2, with TRBD2 identical over 10 bases. The CDR3 totals 20 residues. The V segment lost 0 bases and the J segment 2 bases; nucleotides outside the gene matches: 13. Germline CDR1 reads SGHRS; CDR2 reads YFSETQ.

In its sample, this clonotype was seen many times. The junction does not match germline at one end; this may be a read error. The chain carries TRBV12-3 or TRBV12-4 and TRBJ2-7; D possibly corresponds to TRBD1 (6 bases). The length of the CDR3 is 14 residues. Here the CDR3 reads CASSLGGGPYEQYF. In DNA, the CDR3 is TGTGCCAGCAGCTTAGGTGGGGGCCCCTACGAGCAGTACTTC.

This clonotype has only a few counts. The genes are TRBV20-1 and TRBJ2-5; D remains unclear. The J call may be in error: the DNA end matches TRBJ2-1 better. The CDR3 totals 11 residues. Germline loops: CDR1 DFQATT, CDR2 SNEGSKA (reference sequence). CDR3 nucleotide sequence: TGCAGTGCTAGAAATTCAGATGAGCAGTTCTTC. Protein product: CSARNSDEQFF.